A single TCR beta chain is shown here with its context. This clonotype came up many times. The target of this receptor is not known. The record has no base qualities; no much larger clone is one base away. The germline V and J ends show losses of 5 bases and 0 bases respectively, and no gene match explains 4 bases of the junction. The CDR3 numbers 15 residues from cysteine through phenylalanine. Here the CDR3 DNA is all that survives: 45 bases in frame from base 1. The data were taken from a study of T-cell reconstitution after alpha-beta-depleted transplantation in children listed by TCRdb under 2016. Study-level background: Using TCR repertoire profiling, the study followed T-cell immune reconstitution in a quantitative way in children after TCRalphabeta/CD19-depleted allogeneic hematopoietic cell transplantation. Beyond this particular receptor, the publication reports: The high TCRbeta diversity at day 60 in some patients was ascribed to recipient T cells and intrathymic progenitors that had survived conditioning. Over the following months the frequencies of hyperexpanded clones went down, and after one year T-cell counts and TCRbeta diversity were mostly credited to newly produced T cells. The apparently early alphabetaT-cell count recovery about two months after transplant was reportedly dependent on only several hundred rapidly expanded clones derived from non-depleted graft cells.

Libraries were constructed by PCR. The reads were generated on an Illumina HiSeq 2500. To normalize quantification of the TCRbeta repertoire, the TCR libraries were built with molecular barcoding that relied on unique molecular identifiers. TCRdb trimmed the raw reads at Q25, called clones with MiXCR and kept productive beta chains. Rows are combined by CDR3 protein, so each entry shows the most common genes and DNA. The sample records 40,000 to 55,000 distinct CDR3 sequences, about 10% of which are singletons. Clones ranked in the top ten supply about 25% of the sample. The sample's time point label, decoded: day 60 (about 2 months) after transplantation. In the paper's terms, the treatment or condition label means: allogeneic hematopoietic cell transplantation with graft depleted of TCRalphabeta T cells and CD19 B cells. Transplant recipients were children who received TCRalphabeta/CD19-depleted allogeneic hematopoietic cell grafts.

The sequenced sample was PBMCs, mostly from graft donor cells, obtained 60 days after TCRalphabeta/CD19-depleted stem cell transplant. The receptor was isolated from a male patient aged 2-15 years who had a stem cell transplant for chronic granulomatous disease, so the T cells may come from the graft donor. This sequence uses TRBV12-3 or TRBV12-4 and TRBJ2-3; TRBD2 fits 8 bases in the junction. The nucleotide sequence reads TGTGCCAGCAGTCTACTAGCGGCTAGCACAGATACGCAGTATTTT. Translation gives CASSLLAASTDTQYF.